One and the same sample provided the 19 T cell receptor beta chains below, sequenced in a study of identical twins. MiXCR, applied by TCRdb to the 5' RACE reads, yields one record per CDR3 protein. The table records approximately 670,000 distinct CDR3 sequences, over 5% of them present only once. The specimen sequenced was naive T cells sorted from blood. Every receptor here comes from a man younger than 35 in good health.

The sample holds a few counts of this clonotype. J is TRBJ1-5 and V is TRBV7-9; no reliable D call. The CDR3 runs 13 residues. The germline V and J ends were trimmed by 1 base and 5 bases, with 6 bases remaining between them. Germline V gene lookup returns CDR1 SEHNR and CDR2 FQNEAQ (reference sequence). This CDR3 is CASSLGLDQPQHF. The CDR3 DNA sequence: TGTGCCAGCAGCTTAGGCCTCGATCAGCCCCAGCATTTT.

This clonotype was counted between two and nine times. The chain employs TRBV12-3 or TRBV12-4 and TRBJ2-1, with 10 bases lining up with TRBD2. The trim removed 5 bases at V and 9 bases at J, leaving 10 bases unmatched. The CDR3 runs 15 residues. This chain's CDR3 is CASSLASGSAGEQFF. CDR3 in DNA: TGTGCCAGCAGTCTTGCTAGCGGGAGTGCCGGTGAGCAGTTCTTC.

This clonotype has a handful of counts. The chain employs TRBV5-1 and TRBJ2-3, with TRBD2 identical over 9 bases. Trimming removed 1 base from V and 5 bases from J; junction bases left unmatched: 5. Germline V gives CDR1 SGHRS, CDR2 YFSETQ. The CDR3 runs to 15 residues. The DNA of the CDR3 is TGCGCCAGCAGCTTGACTAGCGGGCGATTAGATACGCAGTATTTT. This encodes CASSLTSGRLDTQYF.

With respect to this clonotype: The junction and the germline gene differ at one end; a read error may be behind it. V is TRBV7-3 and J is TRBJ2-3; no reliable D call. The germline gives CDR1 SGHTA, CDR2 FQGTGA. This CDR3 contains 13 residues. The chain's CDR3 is CGSSSQSTDTQYF. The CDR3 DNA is TGTGGCAGCAGCAGCCAAAGCACAGATACGCAGTATTTT. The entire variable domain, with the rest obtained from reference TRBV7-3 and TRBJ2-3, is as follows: GAGVSQTPSNKVTEKGKYVELRCDPISGHTALYWYRQSLGQGPEFLIYFQGTGAADDSGLPNDRFFAVRPEGSVSTLKIQRTERGDSAVYLCGSSSQSTDTQYFGPGTRLTVL.

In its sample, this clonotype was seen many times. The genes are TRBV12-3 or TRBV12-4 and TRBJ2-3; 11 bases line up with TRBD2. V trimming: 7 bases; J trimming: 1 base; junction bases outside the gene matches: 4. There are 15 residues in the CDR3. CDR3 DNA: TGTGCCAGCAACCCACTAGCGGGAGGCACAGATACGCAGTATTTT. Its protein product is CASNPLAGGTDTQYF.

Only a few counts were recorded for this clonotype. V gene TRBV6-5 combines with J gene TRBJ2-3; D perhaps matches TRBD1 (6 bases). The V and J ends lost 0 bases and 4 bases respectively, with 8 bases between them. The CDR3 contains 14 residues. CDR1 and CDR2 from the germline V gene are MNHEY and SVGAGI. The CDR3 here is CASSYSAGADTQYF. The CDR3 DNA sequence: TGTGCCAGCAGTTACTCAGCAGGGGCAGATACGCAGTATTTT.

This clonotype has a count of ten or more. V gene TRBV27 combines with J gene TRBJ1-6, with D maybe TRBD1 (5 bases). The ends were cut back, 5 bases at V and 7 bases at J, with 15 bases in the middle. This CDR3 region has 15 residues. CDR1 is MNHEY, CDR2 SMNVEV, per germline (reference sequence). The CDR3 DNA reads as TGTGCCAGCAGTCCCGGGACGGTCATCAATTCACCCCTCCACTTT. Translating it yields CASSPGTVINSPLHF.

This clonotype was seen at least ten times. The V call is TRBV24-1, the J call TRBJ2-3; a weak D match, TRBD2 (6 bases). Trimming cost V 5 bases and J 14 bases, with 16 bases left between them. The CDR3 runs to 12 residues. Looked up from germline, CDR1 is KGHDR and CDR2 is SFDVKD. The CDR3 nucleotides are TGTGCCACCAGTGTTGGTGGGGCTAGCGTGTATTTT. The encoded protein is CATSVGGASVYF.

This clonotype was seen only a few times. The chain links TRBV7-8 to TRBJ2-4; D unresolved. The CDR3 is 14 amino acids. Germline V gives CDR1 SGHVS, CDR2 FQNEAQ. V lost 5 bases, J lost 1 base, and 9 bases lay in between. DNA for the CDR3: TGTGCCAGCAGCGTCGACTTTGCCAAAAACATTCAGTACTTC. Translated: CASSVDFAKNIQYF.

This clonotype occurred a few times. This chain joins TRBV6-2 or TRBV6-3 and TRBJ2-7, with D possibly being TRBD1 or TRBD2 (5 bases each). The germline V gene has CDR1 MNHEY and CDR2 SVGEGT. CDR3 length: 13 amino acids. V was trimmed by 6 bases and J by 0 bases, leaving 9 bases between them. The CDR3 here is CASRERGSYEQYF. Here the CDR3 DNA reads TGTGCCAGCAGGGAGAGGGGCTCCTACGAGCAGTACTTC.

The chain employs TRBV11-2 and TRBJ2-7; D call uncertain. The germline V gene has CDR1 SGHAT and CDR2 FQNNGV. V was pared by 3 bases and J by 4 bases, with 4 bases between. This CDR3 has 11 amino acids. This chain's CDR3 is CASSFQYEQYV. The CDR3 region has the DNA TGTGCCAGCAGCTTCCAATACGAGCAGTACGTC.

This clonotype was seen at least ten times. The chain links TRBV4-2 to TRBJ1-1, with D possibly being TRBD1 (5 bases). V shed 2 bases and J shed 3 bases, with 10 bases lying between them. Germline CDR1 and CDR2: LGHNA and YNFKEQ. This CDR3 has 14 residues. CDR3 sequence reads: CASSQMQGDTEAFF. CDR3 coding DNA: TGTGCCAGCAGCCAAATGCAGGGCGACACTGAAGCTTTCTTT.

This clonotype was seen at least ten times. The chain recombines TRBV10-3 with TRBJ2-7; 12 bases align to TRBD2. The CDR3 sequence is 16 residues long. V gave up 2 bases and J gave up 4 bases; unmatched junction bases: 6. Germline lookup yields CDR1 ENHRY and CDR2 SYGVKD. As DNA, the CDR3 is TGTGCCATCAGTGAGGCGTCGACTAGCGGGAGTTACGAGCAGTACTTC. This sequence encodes CAISEASTSGSYEQYF.

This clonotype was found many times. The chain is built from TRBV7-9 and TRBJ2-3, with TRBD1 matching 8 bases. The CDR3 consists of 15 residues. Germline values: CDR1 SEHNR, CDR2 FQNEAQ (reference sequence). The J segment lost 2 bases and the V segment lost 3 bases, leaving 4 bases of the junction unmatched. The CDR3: CASSLDRADTDTQYF. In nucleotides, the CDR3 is TGTGCCAGCAGCTTGGACAGGGCAGACACAGATACGCAGTATTTT. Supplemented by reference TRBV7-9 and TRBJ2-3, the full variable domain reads DTGVSQNPRHKITKRGQNVTFRCDPISEHNRLYWYRQTLGQGPEFLTYFQNEAQLEKSRLLSDRFSAERPKGSFSTLEIQRTEQGDSAMYLCASSLDRADTDTQYFGPGTRLTVL.

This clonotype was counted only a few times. CDR3 sequence reads: CASSLQANQETQYF. The CDR3 nucleotides read TGTGCCAGCAGCTTACAAGCGAACCAAGAGACCCAGTACTTC. The chain couples TRBV7-9 to TRBJ2-5; no clear D. Trimming removed 2 bases at V and 0 bases at J, with 7 bases between. Germline V CDR1 and CDR2: SEHNR, FQNEAQ (reference sequence). This CDR3 has 14 amino acids.

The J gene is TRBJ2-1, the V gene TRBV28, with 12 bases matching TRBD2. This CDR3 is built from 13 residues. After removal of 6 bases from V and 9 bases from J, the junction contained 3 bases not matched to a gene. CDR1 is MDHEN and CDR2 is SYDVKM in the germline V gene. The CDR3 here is CASRASGRGEQFF. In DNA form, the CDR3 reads TGTGCCAGCAGGGCTAGCGGGAGGGGTGAGCAGTTCTTC. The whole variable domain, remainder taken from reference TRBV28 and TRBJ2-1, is DVKVTQSSRYLVKRTGEKVFLECVQDMDHENMFWYRQDPGLGLRLIYFSYDVKMKEKGDIPEGYSVSREKKERFSLILESASTNQTSMYLCASRASGRGEQFFGPGTRLTVL.

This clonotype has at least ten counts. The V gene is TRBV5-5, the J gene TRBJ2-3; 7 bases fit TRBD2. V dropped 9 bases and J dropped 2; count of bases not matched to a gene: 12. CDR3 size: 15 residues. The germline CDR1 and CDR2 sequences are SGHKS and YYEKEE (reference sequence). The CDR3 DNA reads TGTGCCAATAGTAGGGACTACCTATTCACAGATACGCAGTATTTT. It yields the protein CANSRDYLFTDTQYF.

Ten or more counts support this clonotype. The CDR3 DNA follows: TGTGCCAGCAGCCCGCTAGCGGGGGCATACAATGAGCAGTTCTTC. Its protein product is CASSPLAGAYNEQFF. The chain employs TRBV12-3 or TRBV12-4 and TRBJ2-1; 10 bases match TRBD2. There are 15 residues in the CDR3. J was trimmed by 4 bases and V by 6 bases; bases with no gene match: 6.

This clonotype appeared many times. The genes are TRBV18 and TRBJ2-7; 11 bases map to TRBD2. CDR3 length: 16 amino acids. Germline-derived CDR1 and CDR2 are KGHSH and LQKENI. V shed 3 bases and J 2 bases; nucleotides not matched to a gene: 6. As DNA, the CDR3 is TGTGCCAGCTCACCCACTAGCGGGAGAAACGCCTACGAGCAGTACTTC. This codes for CASSPTSGRNAYEQYF.